The TCR beta chain under discussion was sequenced for a study of OX40 agonist ivuxolimab in advanced cancers. Study-wide context: Participants averaged roughly 57 years of age (range about 23 to 80) and were less than 85% male.

Repertoires were generated with immunoSEQ multiplex PCR, while TCRdb's copy carries only in-frame clones and drops some. The sample has about 80,000 clones, about 90% seen once. Germline V gene data show CDR1 as MNHEY and CDR2 as SVGAGI. The CDR3 sequence is 15 residues long. Trimming removed 7 bases from V and 3 bases from J; junction bases left unmatched: 11. The chain has TRBV6-5 and TRBJ2-7; TRBD2 aligns across 8 bases. The sequence came from an adult with an advanced solid tumor such as melanoma, head and neck, liver or kidney cancer. The material was CD4+ or CD8+ T cells sorted from blood, obtained in a trial of the OX40 agonist ivuxolimab. CDR3 sequence (DNA): TGTGCCAGCACGGGGGGGATCGGCGCGATCTACGAGCAGTACTTC. Residues: CASTGGIGAIYEQYF.